The 26 T cell receptor beta chains reported below all come from one sample, sequenced in a study of T cell clonotyping in hematopoietic cell transplantation. The time point: recipient sample about 28 days before transplant, after cytoreduction. Generated by immunoSEQ multiplex PCR, the TCRdb table keeps only in-frame clones and is missing some. This sample has just under 7,500 clones, with about 88% found just once. Sequences were derived from peripheral blood mononuclear cells, sampled before stem cell transplant. These receptors were obtained from a man between 60 and 70 years old with acute myeloid leukemia. Some clones in this sample may be carry-over from other donors' samples.

V gene TRBV4-2 combines with J gene TRBJ2-1; 7 bases line up with TRBD2. V trimming: 0 bases; J trimming: 2 bases; junction bases outside the gene matches: 7. CDR1 is LGHNA and CDR2 is YNFKEQ in the germline V gene. CDR3 length: 17 amino acids. The CDR3 DNA reads as TGTGCCAGCAGCCAAGAATATGCGGGAGTGGCCTACAATGAGCAGTTCTTC. Translated, it gives CASSQEYAGVAYNEQFF.

The chain joins TRBV30 to TRBJ2-1, with unresolved D. The CDR3 loop spans 14 amino acids. Trimming took off 1 base at V and 6 bases at J, with 13 bases between the two ends. Germline V gene sequence: CDR1 GTSNPN, CDR2 SVGIG (reference sequence). In nucleotides, the CDR3 is TGTGCCTGGAGTGAGAGCTACTCTAGCAATGAGCAGTTCTTC. Protein product: CAWSESYSSNEQFF.

Here the CDR3 reads CSVGDLDRVNTIYF. In DNA, the CDR3 is TGCAGCGTTGGAGACTTGGACAGGGTGAACACCATATATTTT. The chain is built from TRBV29-1 and TRBJ1-3; 8 positions match TRBD1. The germline V gene has CDR1 SQVTM and CDR2 ANQGSEA. Trimming cost V 4 bases and J 7 bases; bases outside gene matches: 9. The length of the CDR3 is 14 residues.

The chain recombines TRBV6-5 with TRBJ1-2; unclear D gene. The CDR3 is 13 amino acids. The V gene lost 2 bases and the J gene lost 4 bases, with 8 bases spanning the gap. Germline CDR1 and CDR2: MNHEY and SVGAGI. CDR3 sequence: CASSYQDRYGYTF. The DNA for the CDR3 is TGTGCCAGCAGTTACCAGGATCGCTATGGCTACACCTTC.

The chain uses TRBV15 and TRBJ2-2, with 10 positions matching TRBD1. The CDR3 covers 16 residues. After removal of 3 bases from V and 5 bases from J, the junction contained 6 bases not matched to a gene. Germline V CDR1 and CDR2: LNHNV, YYDKDF (reference sequence). The CDR3 nucleotides are TGTGCCACCAGCAGGGGGGGACAGGGGTGGACCGGGGAGCTGTTTTTT. It specifies CATSRGGQGWTGELFF.

The rearrangement joins TRBV11-2 to TRBJ1-1; D gene unclear. The germline CDR1 and CDR2 sequences are SGHAT and FQNNGV. The CDR3 covers 11 residues. V shed 1 base and J shed 9 bases, with 6 bases lying between them. The CDR3 sequence is CASSLGQKAFF. The CDR3 nucleotides are TGTGCCAGCAGCTTAGGGCAGAAAGCTTTCTTT.

This clone was counted a few times. The chain recombines TRBV7-2 with TRBJ2-1; TRBD1 might be the D (5 bases). The germline V and J ends were trimmed by 1 base and 9 bases, with 13 bases remaining between them. The V gene's germline CDR1 is SGHTA and CDR2 FQGNSA. The CDR3 has 14 residues. In DNA, the CDR3 is TGTGCCAGCAGCTTAGTTGCAGGGTTTGGTGAGCAGTTCTTC. This sequence encodes CASSLVAGFGEQFF.

V usage is TRBV2 and J usage is TRBJ1-4; the D is unclear. V gave up 6 bases and J gave up 3 bases, with 14 bases separating them. The V gene's germline CDR1 is SNHLY and CDR2 FYNNEI. The CDR3 totals 15 residues. CDR3 region: CASSPSQKPNEKLFF. The CDR3 region has the DNA TGTGCCAGCAGCCCATCACAGAAACCTAATGAAAAACTGTTTTTT.

The chain uses TRBV11-2 and TRBJ2-7; possibly TRBD2 for D (5 bases). Between the trimmed V and J ends, which lost 10 bases and 7 bases, there was a span of 26 bases. Germline V gene data show CDR1 as SGHAT and CDR2 as FQNNGV. The CDR3 has 15 amino acids. The CDR3 region has the DNA TGTGCCACCCAACCCCAGCCGGGGAGCGGACGGGAGCAGTACTTC. This codes for CATQPQPGSGREQYF.

This chain joins TRBV5-5 and TRBJ1-1, with D perhaps TRBD1 (5 bases). The CDR3 sequence is 14 residues long. Germline CDR1 and CDR2: SGHKS and YYEKEE (reference sequence). V was clipped by 3 bases and J by 1 base, with 10 bases between them. Here the CDR3 reads CASSWTTENTEAFF. CDR3 DNA sequence: TGTGCCAGCAGCTGGACAACAGAGAACACTGAAGCTTTCTTT.

The V gene is TRBV6-5, the J gene TRBJ2-2; D may match TRBD1 or TRBD2 (5 bases each). V was shortened by 8 bases and J by 4 bases, with 14 bases between the two germline ends. Germline lookup yields CDR1 MNHEY and CDR2 SVGAGI. CDR3 length: 14 amino acids. Here the CDR3 reads CASGLGTVTGELFF. The CDR3 region has the DNA TGTGCCAGCGGGCTTGGGACCGTCACCGGGGAGCTGTTTTTT.

The chain carries TRBV5-1 and TRBJ2-1; 10 bases fit TRBD2. Germline assignment: CDR1 SGHRS and CDR2 YFSETQ. Trimming at V came to 4 bases and at J to 6 bases, leaving 13 bases not matched to a gene. The CDR3 extends over 17 amino acids. DNA for the CDR3: TGCGCCAGCAGCGCCCTCTCAGCGGGGGGGCATGGCAATGAGCAGTTCTTC. Amino acids: CASSALSAGGHGNEQFF.

This rearrangement joins TRBV28 to TRBJ2-2, with 7 bases fitting TRBD2. Germline V CDR1 and CDR2: MDHEN, SYDVKM. CDR3 length: 13 amino acids. The junction had 5 bases not matched to a gene; V was cut back by 10 bases and J by 3 bases. CDR3 in DNA: TGTGCCACCCCTAGCGGCGACACCGGGGAGCTGTTTTTT. It encodes CATPSGDTGELFF.

The count of this clone is one. The chain has TRBV28 and TRBJ2-7; D may correspond to TRBD1 or TRBD2 (5 bases each). The CDR3 loop spans 13 amino acids. Germline CDR1 MDHEN, CDR2 SYDVKM. V was shortened by 4 bases and J by 4 bases, with 11 bases between the two germline ends. CDR3 nucleotides: TGTGCCAGCAGTTATGGGGGATATTACGAGCAGTACTTC. The encoded protein is CASSYGGYYEQYF.

J is TRBJ2-1 and V is TRBV14; D unresolved. The ends were cut back, 1 base at V and 4 bases at J, with 5 bases in the middle. Per germline, CDR1 SGHDN and CDR2 FVKESK. The CDR3 has 13 residues. The CDR3 sequence is CASSQGSYNEQFF. The CDR3 DNA sequence: TGTGCCAGCAGCCAAGGGTCGTACAATGAGCAGTTCTTC.

The J gene is TRBJ2-7, the V gene TRBV29-1, with 8 bases identical to TRBD1. The CDR3 is 14 residues long. The germline CDR1 and CDR2 sequences are SQVTM and ANQGSEA. V lost 2 bases to trimming and J lost 1 base; unmatched junction nucleotides: 4. CDR3 nucleotides: TGCAGCGTTGAACCCGGGACAGGATCCTACGAGCAGTACTTC. It codes for CSVEPGTGSYEQYF.

The rearrangement uses TRBV18 and TRBJ1-5, with D possibly TRBD1 on 5 matching bases. In germline, CDR1 is KGHSH, CDR2 LQKENI. This CDR3 has 15 amino acids. With 6 bases removed from V and 0 bases from J, the gap between germline ends came to 12 bases. CDR3 protein: CASSEGPYSNQPQHF. CDR3 sequence (DNA): TGTGCCAGCTCGGAGGGACCTTATAGCAATCAGCCCCAGCATTTT.

This clone was observed once. V usage is TRBV5-1 and J usage is TRBJ2-3, with 7 bases identical to TRBD2. The V gene's germline CDR1 is SGHRS and CDR2 YFSETQ. The CDR3 consists of 15 residues. V gave up 3 bases and J gave up 1 base; unmatched junction bases: 5. CDR3 sequence reads: CASSSLAGRTDTQYF. The CDR3 bases are TGCGCCAGCAGCTCATTAGCGGGCCGCACAGATACGCAGTATTTT.

The rearrangement uses TRBV6-6 and TRBJ2-1, with a tentative D call TRBD1 (6 bases). Trimming took off 5 bases at V and 7 bases at J, with 12 bases between the two ends. Germline CDR1 MNHNY, CDR2 SVGAGI (reference sequence). The CDR3 runs 13 residues. CDR3 loop: CASSKAGVNEQFF. For the CDR3, the DNA is TGTGCCAGCAGTAAAGCAGGGGTTAATGAGCAGTTCTTC.

This chain connects TRBV7-8 to TRBJ1-5; 9 bases map to TRBD1. With V trimmed by 0 bases and J by 6 bases, 15 bases remained unmatched. Germline V CDR1 and CDR2: SGHVS, FQNEAQ. The length of the CDR3 is 19 residues. The CDR3 region is CASSLAGTGTRNSGQPQHF. As DNA, the CDR3 is TGTGCCAGCAGCTTAGCCGGGACAGGGACTAGAAATTCTGGTCAGCCCCAGCATTTT. Variable domain in full (rest from reference TRBV7-8 and TRBJ1-5): GAGVSQSPRYKVAKRGQDVALRCDPISGHVSLFWYQQALGQGPEFLTYFQNEAQLDKSGLPSDRFFAERPEGSVSTLKIQRTQQEDSAVYLCASSLAGTGTRNSGQPQHFGDGTRLSIL.

The gene calls are TRBV29-1 and TRBJ2-3; 7 bases fit TRBD1. J gave up 7 bases and V 6 bases, and 10 bases lay outside the gene matches. The CDR3 sequence is 13 residues long. Germline values: CDR1 SQVTM, CDR2 ANQGSEA. The CDR3: CSVARQGTNTQYF. CDR3 nucleotide sequence: TGCAGCGTGGCGAGACAGGGAACGAATACGCAGTATTTT.

The chain recombines TRBV30 with TRBJ2-3; D gene unclear. Germline CDR1 GTSNPN, CDR2 SVGIG (reference sequence). Trimming took off 7 bases at V and 10 bases at J, with 15 bases between the two ends. The CDR3 is 11 residues long. CDR3 nucleotides: TGTGCCTCCATGGGTCCCGCGCCGCAGTATTTT. Translated: CASMGPAPQYF.

This chain connects TRBV6-5 to TRBJ1-1; 8 nucleotides align to TRBD1. The length of the CDR3 is 14 residues. The V segment lost 2 bases and the J segment 6 bases; nucleotides outside the gene matches: 5. CDR1 and CDR2 from the germline V gene are MNHEY and SVGAGI. The CDR3 loop is CASSYAATGAEAFF. DNA of the CDR3: TGTGCCAGCAGTTACGCCGCGACAGGGGCTGAAGCTTTCTTT.

The rearrangement joins TRBV19 to TRBJ1-5; 9 bases match TRBD1. Trimming removed 3 bases from V and 5 bases from J; junction bases left unmatched: 8. Germline lookup yields CDR1 LNHDA and CDR2 SQIVND (reference sequence). The CDR3 covers 16 residues. The CDR3 spells CASSILLRTGDQPQHF. In nucleotides, the CDR3 is TGTGCCAGTAGTATCCTATTGAGGACAGGGGATCAGCCCCAGCATTTT.

The chain couples TRBV27 to TRBJ1-5, with 9 bases matching TRBD1. The germline gives CDR1 MNHEY, CDR2 SMNVEV (reference sequence). V was pared by 2 bases and J by 6 bases, with 2 bases of the junction left unmatched. This CDR3 has 14 residues. CDR3 sequence: CASSLVQGAQPQHF. DNA for the CDR3: TGTGCCAGCAGTTTAGTACAGGGGGCTCAGCCCCAGCATTTT.

The rearrangement uses TRBV5-1 and TRBJ1-2, with unresolved D. Germline-derived CDR1 and CDR2 are SGHRS and YFSETQ. The ends were cut back, 0 bases at V and 6 bases at J, with 6 bases in the middle. This CDR3 has 12 amino acids. The CDR3 protein is CASSLGGHGYTF. DNA for the CDR3: TGCGCCAGCAGCTTGGGAGGGCATGGCTACACCTTC.